Sequencing of this T cell receptor (beta chain) was carried out in a study of blood T cell repertoires in COVID-19 (dated by TCRdb to about 2020). Study-level background: Samples covering the acute and convalescent phases of COVID-19 were provided by collaborators in the United States, Italy and Spain. The material from the prospective study consisted of cDNA or gDNA derived from T cells, B-cell-depleted T cells, or PBMCs. The dataset comprised deeply sampled blood TCRbeta repertoires from subjects exposed to, actively infected with, or recovered from COVID-19. A freely available public database, intended as a resource for researchers studying the immune response to SARS-CoV-2, is where the repertoires were released. Samples were obtained from the ongoing ImmuneRACE study (first 160 participants) and from 1,200 or so subjects provided by 6 global collaborators. Nearly every sample came with metadata listing a de-identified subject ID, COVID-19 status, age in years and sex. HLA class I and class II types, where available, came from metadata supplied by the sample provider rather than from assay-based typing. General study outcomes and caveats: The quantity of clinical and demographic metadata differed by source and by participant and was supplied without curation.

The V and J ends are trimmed by 4 bases and 2 bases, leaving 7 bases between them. CDR1 SQVTM and CDR2 ANQGSEA are derived from the germline V gene. The CDR3 measures 12 amino acids from cysteine to phenylalanine. Only the CDR3 part of the read is kept: 36 bases, read in frame from the first base. TCRbeta CDR3 regions were amplified from genomic DNA using the immunoSEQ Assay, a bias-controlled multiplex PCR. Turning to the authors' computational methods: Within the assay, amplification of reference gene primers was used to estimate how many nucleated cells each sample contained. To quantify the absolute abundance of each unique TCRbeta CDR3 rearrangement, sequence reads were collapsed and filtered. For each sample, productive Simpson clonality was calculated by taking the square root of Simpson's diversity index across productive rearrangements. TCRdb stores this immuneACCESS table with in-frame sequences only. Part of the clones is absent; in the studies checked, under half of the shortfall reflects unresolved V genes, and no reason is known for the rest. From that table come the V and J calls and clone size; the DNA was used to work out D and trimming. This sample is represented by 200,000 to 300,000 clones; about 91% of them were singletons. Over 2% of the sample goes to the ten largest clones.

In the prospective study, participants were roughly 18 to 100 years old, resided in about two dozen geographic areas of the United States, and were enrolled through a virtual design. In the prospective study, participants were assigned to cohorts based on the clinical history participants reported in a screening survey and a study questionnaire. In the prospective study, whole blood, serum and a nasopharyngeal or oropharyngeal swab were collected from each participant by mobile phlebotomists. Participants in the prospective study had the option to provide additional blood draws and questionnaires over a roughly two-month period. Before DNA extraction, blood samples from the prospective study were shipped at room temperature or frozen. In the case of this clone: Which antigen it targets is not known. No base quality information exists; no much larger clone differs at one position.

This clonotype originated in a woman in her thirties or forties with acute COVID-19. The chain is made from TRBV29-1 and TRBJ2-3; TRBD2 could be the D gene, as 5 bases match. Sequenced input: PBMCs or T cells enriched from blood (not recorded which). The CDR3 reads as follows: CSVGETTDTQYF. The DNA reads as follows: TGCAGCGTTGGGGAGACCACAGATACGCAGTATTTT.